This TCR beta chain was identified in a study of T cells in tuberculosis listed by TCRdb under 2018. Concerning the study at large: In the study, CD1B tetramers and high-throughput TCR immunosequencing were combined to characterize T cells specific for the mycobacterial lipid antigen glucose monomycolate (GMM). IGRA-negative adolescents, IGRA-positive adolescents with latent tuberculosis and adults with active tuberculosis, around 9 per group, were compared in a South African clinical cohort.

Here is what the overall study found, with its caveats: Clinical samples were chosen by availability of cryopreserved specimens, and active tuberculosis cases were adults while controls were adolescents. The smaller NN-distances were partly driven by shorter CDR3-alpha lengths in active tuberculosis patients, and the difference for TCR-beta did not reach statistical significance. Using GEM motif frequencies, a classifier achieved over 65% accuracy, whereas a classifier built on the diverse GMM-specific repertoire got to more than 85% accuracy (AUROC roughly 0.88). Smaller mean NN-distances to GMM-specific TCRs were observed in active tuberculosis TCR-alpha repertoires than in IGRA-negative controls, suggesting clonal expansion of GMM-specific TCRs.

TCR libraries were generated with the immunoSEQ multiplex PCR assay, using TCR-beta and/or TCR-alpha/delta assays for each sample. The amplified TCR libraries were sequenced on the Illumina high-throughput platform. Concerning the study's data processing: Clustering and dimensionality reduction relied on pairwise TCRdist distances among GMM-specific receptors from T cells that were either sorted ex vivo or expanded in vitro. Each clinical repertoire was assigned a mean NN-distance score, defined as the average TCRdist to the nearest 10% of tetramer-positive reference sequences. To compute GEM TCR motif frequency, the fraction of unique TCRs matching known GEM sequences by V/J usage and CDR3 length was calculated. Linear discriminant analysis with leave-one-out cross-validation, implemented in scikit-learn, was used to classify active tuberculosis. TCRdb's version of the immuneACCESS table is confined to in-frame rearrangements and falls short of the full clone set. An unresolved V gene accounts for under half of the shortfall where checked; the remainder is of unknown origin. D and trimming were read from the DNA, whereas the V and J calls and clone size are those reported in that table. Recorded for this sample are more than 35,000 clones; roughly 93% of them occurred a single time. Roughly 7.2% of the sample rests with the top ten.

The trim is 1 base for V and 5 bases for J, with a gap of 3 bases between the germline ends. CDR1 and CDR2, looked up from the germline V gene, are MGHRA and YSYEKL. The CDR3 runs 12 residues from the cysteine to the phenylalanine. Only the CDR3 DNA stays, 36 bases, in frame from base 1. At study entry, a tuberculin skin test and the QuantiFERON-TB GOLD In-Tube IGRA were used to screen adolescents for latent tuberculosis infection. Immunosequencing was performed on unsorted cryopreserved PBMC and covered 100,000 or so T cells per clinical donor on average. Eleven high schools in the Worcester region of the Western Cape, South Africa, served as enrollment sites for adolescents aged 12 to 18 years. Ten or so M. tuberculosis-infected adolescents and around ten uninfected adolescents, matched for age and sex, were selected. PBMC from adolescents were isolated by density centrifugation from freshly drawn heparinized blood and then cryopreserved.

This clone occurred a few times. This receptor's antigen is unknown. No base quality values were provided; no much bigger clone lies one nucleotide off. The clonotype originates from a donor between 5 and 29 years old with latent tuberculosis or without tuberculosis infection. Input material: PBMCs. The chain joins TRBV4-1 to TRBJ1-5; a confident D gene designation cannot be given. The CDR3 region: CASSQVDQPQHF. At the DNA level, the sequence is TGCGCCAGCAGCCAAGTCGATCAGCCCCAGCATTTT.